Below, 25 T cell receptor beta chains from the same sample are listed, as sequenced in a study of shared clonotypes between healthy human individuals. Here immunoSEQ multiplex PCR was the method, and the copy in TCRdb shows in-frame clones only, minus some. The data hold over 2 million clones, with roughly 95% observed a single time. It was CD45RO-negative cells, positively selected for CCR7, that made up naive CD8 cells, with terminally differentiated effector memory CD45RA+ cells excluded. The sample consisted of naive CD8+ T cells sorted from blood. The receptors derive from a man younger than 35 in good health.

A single count supports this clone. This rearrangement joins TRBV9 to TRBJ2-1, with 7 bases that match TRBD1. The CDR3 sequence is 15 residues long. V shed 0 bases, J shed 4 bases, and the junction held 4 bases outside the gene matches. Germline CDR1 reads SGDLS; CDR2 reads YYNGEE. The CDR3 nucleotides read TGTGCCAGCAGCGTAGGAGGGGGCGGTTACAATGAGCAGTTCTTC. It specifies CASSVGGGGYNEQFF.

On this clone: Different DNA sequences within this sample yield the same CDR3. CDR3 DNA: TGTGCCAGCAGCATACAAGTATACTCACCCCTCCACTTT. Its translation is CASSIQVYSPLHF. The J gene is TRBJ1-6, the V gene TRBV6-5, with D uncertain. Germline loops: CDR1 MNHEY, CDR2 SVGAGI. There are 13 residues in the CDR3. The V end was cut by 6 bases, the J end by 10 bases, with 13 bases between.

A remark on this clone: The same CDR3 is also encoded by other DNA sequences in this sample. The chain combines TRBV5-6 with TRBJ2-2, with TRBD2 matching 9 bases. The germline CDR1 and CDR2 sequences are SGHDT and YYEEEE. V gave up 0 bases and J gave up 7 bases; unmatched junction bases: 7. This CDR3 is 16 amino acids long. The CDR3 DNA follows: TGTGCCAGCAGCTTGGGTTTAGCGGGAGTGGTCGGGGAGCTGTTTTTT. This sequence encodes CASSLGLAGVVGELFF.

The chain carries TRBV5-1 and TRBJ2-3; D is unresolved. Germline CDR1 is SGHRS and CDR2 is YFSETQ. The V gene lost 4 bases and the J gene lost 5 bases, with 8 bases spanning the gap. This CDR3 region has 12 residues. CDR3 sequence: CASSAAGDTQYF. The CDR3 DNA follows: TGCGCCAGCAGCGCCGCCGGAGATACGCAGTATTTT.

The chain combines TRBV19 with TRBJ1-2, with D uncertain. The germline gives CDR1 LNHDA, CDR2 SQIVND (reference sequence). The CDR3 covers 13 residues. V was clipped by 7 bases and J by 3 bases, with 12 bases between them. CDR3 residues: CASNLLGDYGYTF. CDR3 DNA sequence: TGTGCCAGTAACCTCTTGGGCGACTATGGCTACACCTTC.

The chain carries TRBV7-9 and TRBJ2-7; D is uncertain. CDR3 length: 15 residues. V lost 1 base and J lost 1, with 11 bases in between. Germline CDR1 and CDR2: SEHNR and FQNEAQ (reference sequence). This CDR3 reads CASSLDPRVSYEQYF. The DNA for the CDR3 is TGTGCCAGCAGCTTAGACCCTCGAGTTTCCTACGAGCAGTACTTC.

This clone was recorded only once. The V call is TRBV19, the J call TRBJ1-5; D unresolved. Between the trimmed V and J ends, which lost 2 bases and 4 bases, there was a span of 6 bases. Germline V gene lookup returns CDR1 LNHDA and CDR2 SQIVND (reference sequence). This CDR3 is built from 13 residues. The CDR3: CASSIYQNQPQHF. CDR3 nucleotides: TGTGCCAGTAGTATATACCAGAATCAGCCCCAGCATTTT.

The V and J genes are TRBV5-5 and TRBJ1-1; TRBD1 is a possible D gene (6 bases). The V end lost 6 bases, the J end lost 3 bases, and 12 bases lay between the germline ends. This CDR3 spans 13 amino acids. The germline V gene has CDR1 SGHKS and CDR2 YYEKEE (reference sequence). CDR3 protein: CASNLKGDTEAFF. The DNA of the CDR3 is TGTGCCAGCAACCTGAAGGGGGACACTGAAGCTTTCTTT.

This chain joins TRBV9 and TRBJ2-3, with no clear D. The CDR3 contains 13 residues. The germline V gene has CDR1 SGDLS and CDR2 YYNGEE. V lost 3 bases, J lost 0 bases, and 5 bases lay in between. The CDR3: CASSEQSTDTQYF. In DNA form, the CDR3 reads TGTGCCAGCAGCGAACAGAGCACAGATACGCAGTATTTT.

The rearrangement joins TRBV7-9 to TRBJ2-5; D remains ambiguous. Germline V CDR1 and CDR2: SEHNR, FQNEAQ (reference sequence). The CDR3 has 16 residues. V lost 2 bases and J 0 bases, leaving 13 bases between the germline ends. CDR3: CASSLYFGEYQETQYF. The CDR3 DNA reads TGTGCCAGCAGCTTATACTTCGGAGAGTACCAAGAGACCCAGTACTTC.

The V and J genes are TRBV9 and TRBJ2-2; unclear D gene. The CDR3 is made up of 13 amino acids. The V and J ends lost 3 bases and 0 bases respectively, with 3 bases between them. The germline V gene encodes CDR1 SGDLS and CDR2 YYNGEE. CDR3 nucleotide sequence: TGTGCCAGCAGCGCCCCGAACACCGGGGAGCTGTTTTTT. This translates into CASSAPNTGELFF.

The rearrangement links TRBV29-1 to TRBJ2-1; D not resolved. The germline V and J ends were trimmed by 4 bases and 7 bases, with 14 bases remaining between them. The CDR3 runs 13 residues. Per the germline V gene, CDR1 is SQVTM and CDR2 is ANQGSEA. CDR3 residues: CSVADLRWNEQFF. In nucleotides, the CDR3 is TGCAGCGTTGCGGACCTACGGTGGAATGAGCAGTTCTTC.

The chain has TRBV11-2 and TRBJ2-1, with no clear D. Per the germline V gene, CDR1 is SGHAT and CDR2 is FQNNGV. This CDR3 has 12 amino acids. The V and J ends lost 5 bases and 10 bases respectively, with 12 bases between them. CDR3 loop: CASSLTSIEQFF. The CDR3 nucleotides read TGTGCCAGCAGCCTTACCAGCATAGAGCAGTTCTTC.

V and J are TRBV15 and TRBJ1-6; D gene uncertain. From germline, CDR1 is LNHNV and CDR2 YYDKDF (reference sequence). This CDR3 has 16 residues. V was trimmed by 5 bases and J by 13 bases, leaving 24 bases between them. This CDR3 is CATSPDVTVLERPLHF. In DNA, the CDR3 is TGTGCCACCAGCCCGGATGTAACGGTGCTGGAAAGGCCCCTCCACTTT. Together with reference TRBV15 and TRBJ1-6, the CDR3 gives the full variable domain: DAMVIQNPRYQVTQFGKPVTLSCSQTLNHNVMYWYQQKSSQAPKLLFHYYDKDFNNEADTPDNFQSRRPNTSFCFLDIRSPGLGDTAMYLCATSPDVTVLERPLHFGNGTRLTVT.

J is TRBJ2-7 and V is TRBV2; 11 bases agree with TRBD1. The CDR3 contains 16 residues. Germline V gives CDR1 SNHLY, CDR2 FYNNEI. J gave up 0 bases and V 8 bases, and 9 bases lay outside the gene matches. CDR3 residues: CASAAGTGGFSYEQYF. Here the CDR3 DNA reads TGTGCCAGCGCCGCCGGGACAGGGGGATTCTCCTACGAGCAGTACTTC. The whole variable domain, filled in from reference TRBV2 and TRBJ2-7, reads EPEVTQTPSHQVTQMGQEVILRCVPISNHLYFYWYRQILGQKVEFLVSFYNNEISEKSEIFDDQFSVERPDGSNFTLKIRSTKLEDSAMYFCASAAGTGGFSYEQYFGPGTRLTVT.

The rearrangement joins TRBV6-9 to TRBJ1-6, with D hard to call. The CDR3 totals 15 residues. Deletions cut 4 bases from V and 0 bases from J, with 7 bases between. CDR1 is MNHGY, CDR2 SVAAGI, per germline. Here the CDR3 DNA reads TGTGCCAGCAGTTTCGGTAGCTCCTATAATTCACCCCTCCACTTT. It is translated as CASSFGSSYNSPLHF.

This rearrangement joins TRBV9 to TRBJ2-5; 10 bases are shared with TRBD2. V dropped 3 bases and J dropped 2; count of bases not matched to a gene: 4. From germline, CDR1 is SGDLS and CDR2 YYNGEE. The CDR3 runs to 15 residues. DNA for the CDR3: TGTGCCAGCAGCGATCAAGCGGGGGGGCAAGAGACCCAGTACTTC. Encoded protein: CASSDQAGGQETQYF.

The V gene is TRBV21-1, the J gene TRBJ1-3. TRBV21-1 is shown as a pseudogene. The length of the CDR3 is 15 residues. The DNA for the CDR3 is TGTGCCAGCAGCAAAGGGGGGAACTCTGGAAACACCATATATTTT. Translating gives CASSKGGNSGNTIYF.

V gene TRBV2 combines with J gene TRBJ1-1; D uncertain. V lost 8 bases to trimming and J lost 1 base, with 8 bases between them. Germline CDR1 reads SNHLY; CDR2 reads FYNNEI. CDR3 size: 12 residues. This CDR3 is CASLRGNTEAFF. CDR3 bases: TGTGCCAGCCTCCGGGGGAACACTGAAGCTTTCTTT.

V and J are TRBV15 and TRBJ2-3; TRBD2 aligns across 7 bases. This CDR3 has 15 residues. Looked up from germline, CDR1 is LNHNV and CDR2 is YYDKDF (reference sequence). Losses at the gene ends were 3 bases for V and 1 base for J; bases not matched to a gene: 4. DNA for the CDR3: TGTGCCACCAGCAGTCTTCTAGCGGGCACAGATACGCAGTATTTT. Its protein product is CATSSLLAGTDTQYF.

The chain combines TRBV7-8 with TRBJ2-5; D not certain. CDR3 size: 12 residues. The V end lost 5 bases, the J end lost 0 bases, and 4 bases lay between the germline ends. The V gene's germline CDR1 is SGHVS and CDR2 FQNEAQ. The CDR3 DNA reads TGTGCCAGCAGCCCGTACCAAGAGACCCAGTACTTC. The encoded protein is CASSPYQETQYF.

V and J are TRBV11-3 and TRBJ1-3; possibly TRBD1 for D (5 bases). The V end lost 1 base, the J end lost 4 bases, and 11 bases lay between the germline ends. CDR3 length equals 15 residues. Germline CDR1 and CDR2: SGHNT and YENEEA. The DNA for the CDR3 is TGTGCCAGCAGCTTAGGACGCTCAGGGGGAAACACCATATATTTT. It yields the protein CASSLGRSGGNTIYF.

The chain is built from TRBV9 and TRBJ2-3; TRBD2 matches at 8 bases. This CDR3 comprises 16 residues. V was clipped by 0 bases and J by 4 bases; unmatched bases: 7. Germline V gives CDR1 SGDLS, CDR2 YYNGEE. DNA for the CDR3: TGTGCCAGCAGCGTAGCAGGAGCGGGAGACGCAGATACGCAGTATTTT. Translation gives CASSVAGAGDADTQYF.

The rearrangement uses TRBV9 and TRBJ1-2, with D perhaps matching TRBD1 (5 bases). This CDR3 region has 13 residues. Germline V gives CDR1 SGDLS, CDR2 YYNGEE. Trimming took off 6 bases at V and 2 bases at J, with 11 bases between the two ends. The CDR3 DNA follows: TGTGCCAGCACGTCGGGGGAGAACTATGGCTACACCTTC. This translates into CASTSGENYGYTF.

The V and J genes are TRBV6-5 and TRBJ2-7, with TRBD1 matching 7 bases. Germline-derived CDR1 and CDR2 are MNHEY and SVGAGI. V lost 2 bases, J lost 4 bases, and 5 bases stayed unmatched. This CDR3 comprises 14 residues. CDR3 coding DNA: TGTGCCAGCAGTTACACGGGACAGCAATACGAGCAGTACTTC. Translating it yields CASSYTGQQYEQYF.